These 19 T cell receptor beta chains originate from one sample sequenced in a study of graft-versus-host responses after intestinal transplantation. Generated by immunoSEQ multiplex PCR, the TCRdb table keeps only in-frame clones and is missing some. Among some 45,000 clones listed, roughly nine tenths were seen once. Specimen: PBMCs, collected 524 days after transplant. These receptor sequences come from a human patient who received an intestinal transplant, so some T cells may come from the graft donor.

The rearrangement links TRBV7-2 to TRBJ2-2, with D maybe TRBD2 (5 bases). In germline, CDR1 is SGHTA, CDR2 FQGNSA. This CDR3 has 13 amino acids. V lost 8 bases to trimming and J lost 1 base, with 8 bases between them. The CDR3 DNA reads as TGTGCCAGCCGGGGTCTGAACACCGGGGAGCTGTTTTTT. Translating it yields CASRGLNTGELFF. Full variable domain (rest looked up from reference TRBV7-2 and TRBJ2-2): GAGVSQSPSNKVTEKGKDVELRCDPISGHTALYWYRQSLGQGLEFLIYFQGNSAPDKSGLPSDRFSAERTGGSVSTLTIQRTQQEDSAVYLCASRGLNTGELFFGEGSRLTVL.

The V and J genes are TRBV11-3 and TRBJ2-1, with 13 positions matching TRBD2. V dropped 1 base and J dropped 8; count of bases not matched to a gene: 2. CDR3 size: 15 residues. Per the germline V gene, CDR1 is SGHNT and CDR2 is YENEEA. CDR3 loop: CASSLGTSGSDEQFF. The CDR3 DNA follows: TGTGCCAGCAGCTTAGGGACTAGCGGGAGTGATGAGCAGTTCTTC. Drawing the rest from reference TRBV11-3 and TRBJ2-1, the complete variable domain is EAGVVQSPRYKIIEKKQPVAFWCNPISGHNTLYWYLQNLGQGPELLIRYENEEAVDDSQLPKDRFSAERLKGVDSTLKIQPAELGDSAVYLCASSLGTSGSDEQFFGPGTRLTVL.

The chain couples TRBV6-6 to TRBJ2-7, with 7 positions matching TRBD2. The germline V gene encodes CDR1 MNHNY and CDR2 SVGAGI (reference sequence). This CDR3 is 13 amino acids long. Unmatched junction bases numbered 10, after V lost 8 bases and J lost 6 bases. In DNA form, the CDR3 reads TGTGCCAGCGAACAGACTAGCCATGCCGAGCAGTACTTC. This encodes CASEQTSHAEQYF.

This chain links TRBV18 with TRBJ1-6; 11 bases are a match to TRBD1. J lost 8 bases, V lost 4 bases, and 1 base had no gene match. Per the germline V gene, CDR1 is KGHSH and CDR2 is LQKENI. CDR3 length equals 14 residues. CDR3 region: CASSRTGGYSPLHF. The DNA of the CDR3 is TGTGCCAGCTCACGGACAGGGGGCTATTCACCCCTCCACTTT.

The CDR3 protein is CSATSGNTIYF. The CDR3 DNA reads as TGCAGTGCTACCTCTGGAAACACCATATATTTT. The J gene is TRBJ1-3, the V gene TRBV20-1; D gene unclear. Germline loops: CDR1 DFQATT, CDR2 SNEGSKA (reference sequence). The CDR3 runs 11 residues. The V gene lost 4 bases and the J gene lost 0 bases, with 1 base spanning the gap.

This clone was picked up one time. This chain uses TRBV5-1 with TRBJ1-1; maybe TRBD1 (6 bases). Germline lookup yields CDR1 SGHRS and CDR2 YFSETQ. V was trimmed by 2 bases and J by 0 bases, leaving 8 bases between them. The CDR3 contains 14 residues. The CDR3 protein is CASSFGQLNTEAFF. DNA of the CDR3: TGCGCCAGCAGCTTTGGACAGCTGAACACTGAAGCTTTCTTT.

In its sample, this clone was seen a few times. The chain is built from TRBV28 and TRBJ2-1; TRBD2 aligns across 8 bases. This CDR3 spans 16 amino acids. Germline CDR1 and CDR2: MDHEN and SYDVKM. With 3 bases clipped from V and 0 bases from J, the junction kept 4 bases outside the gene matches. CDR3: CASSFERGSSYNEQFF. The CDR3 DNA reads as TGTGCCAGCAGTTTCGAGCGGGGGAGCTCCTACAATGAGCAGTTCTTC. The full variable domain, its missing parts supplied by reference TRBV28 and TRBJ2-1, is DVKVTQSSRYLVKRTGEKVFLECVQDMDHENMFWYRQDPGLGLRLIYFSYDVKMKEKGDIPEGYSVSREKKERFSLILESASTNQTSMYLCASSFERGSSYNEQFFGPGTRLTVL.

V gene TRBV28 combines with J gene TRBJ2-5; D remains ambiguous. In germline, CDR1 is MDHEN, CDR2 SYDVKM. This CDR3 region has 14 residues. V shed 3 bases and J shed 1 base, with 9 bases lying between them. CDR3 DNA: TGTGCCAGCAGTTTTCACAGCGTCCAAGAGACCCAGTACTTC. It specifies CASSFHSVQETQYF.

V usage is TRBV7-9 and J usage is TRBJ2-7; 8 positions agree with TRBD2. V dropped 5 bases and J dropped 2; count of bases not matched to a gene: 14. CDR1 is SEHNR and CDR2 is FQNEAQ in the germline V gene (reference sequence). The CDR3 has 17 residues. As DNA, the CDR3 is TGTGCCAGCAGCCTCCCGACTAGCGCTCCACTTCCCTACGAGCAGTACTTC. Translation: CASSLPTSAPLPYEQYF.

This chain connects TRBV10-1 to TRBJ2-3; maybe TRBD2 (5 bases). The CDR3 runs 13 residues. CDR1 WNHNN and CDR2 SYGVQD come from the germline V gene (reference sequence). The V end lost 5 bases, the J end lost 6 bases, and 12 bases lay between the germline ends. CDR3 sequence (DNA): TGCGCCAGCAGTCGGGGAAGAGGGGATACGCAGTATTTT. It translates to CASSRGRGDTQYF.

The genes are TRBV7-9 and TRBJ2-3; the D gene could be TRBD1 or TRBD2 (5 bases each). This CDR3 is built from 15 residues. Deletions cut 5 bases from V and 5 bases from J, with 17 bases between. Germline V gene lookup returns CDR1 SEHNR and CDR2 FQNEAQ (reference sequence). CDR3 sequence (DNA): TGTGCCAGCAGCCCCCCCGGGACCCCAAGAGATACGCAGTATTTT. Protein: CASSPPGTPRDTQYF.

The genes are TRBV7-9 and TRBJ1-4; a weak D match, TRBD1 (5 bases). This CDR3 spans 18 amino acids. Germline V CDR1 and CDR2: SEHNR, FQNEAQ (reference sequence). V lost 5 bases and J 1 base, leaving 20 bases between the germline ends. The DNA of the CDR3 is TGTGCCAGCAGCGAAGGGATAAGGGAGGGGCTAACTAATGAAAAACTGTTTTTT. As protein: CASSEGIREGLTNEKLFF.

The gene calls are TRBV6-5 and TRBJ1-5; maybe TRBD1 (5 bases). V gave up 11 bases and J gave up 4 bases, with 15 bases separating them. Germline V gives CDR1 MNHEY, CDR2 SVGAGI. CDR3 length: 13 amino acids. The CDR3 sequence is CASYPGLNQPQHF. The CDR3, as DNA: TGTGCCTCCTATCCAGGGCTGAATCAGCCCCAGCATTTT.

This chain joins TRBV18 and TRBJ1-4, with D possibly being TRBD1 (5 bases). With 0 bases removed from V and 3 bases from J, the gap between germline ends came to 8 bases. CDR3 length equals 15 residues. Germline V gene sequence: CDR1 KGHSH, CDR2 LQKENI. The CDR3 sequence is CASSPPAGANEKLFF. CDR3 coding DNA: TGTGCCAGCTCACCACCGGCGGGGGCTAATGAAAAACTGTTTTTT.

The CDR3 region has the DNA TGTGCCAGCAGCCTCCAGGGGAGGGAAAAACTGTTTTTT. It specifies CASSLQGREKLFF. The chain recombines TRBV27 with TRBJ1-4, with D possibly matching TRBD1 (6 bases). CDR1 is MNHEY, CDR2 SMNVEV, per germline (reference sequence). This CDR3 is built from 13 residues. Trimming removed 6 bases from V and 8 bases from J, with 13 bases in between.

J is TRBJ1-1 and V is TRBV19; D ambiguous. The V gene lost 3 bases and the J gene lost 2 bases, with 13 bases spanning the gap. Germline CDR1 LNHDA, CDR2 SQIVND (reference sequence). The CDR3 sequence is 15 residues long. The CDR3 nucleotides read TGTGCCAGTAGTATTCTGGGCAGTTCAAACACTGAAGCTTTCTTT. The encoded protein is CASSILGSSNTEAFF.

This chain joins TRBV28 and TRBJ2-4; TRBD1 agrees at 7 bases. The V gene end was trimmed by 6 bases and the J gene end by 0 bases; junction bases not matched to a gene: 8. The CDR3 spans 16 residues. Germline V lookup: CDR1 MDHEN, CDR2 SYDVKM. The CDR3 DNA is TGTGCCAGCAGCCTAAGACAGGGCGTAGCCAAAAACATTCAGTACTTC. It encodes CASSLRQGVAKNIQYF.

This clone has only one observation. The gene calls are TRBV27 and TRBJ1-4, with TRBD1 matching over 10 bases. Germline assignment: CDR1 MNHEY and CDR2 SMNVEV (reference sequence). V lost 6 bases and J lost 7; bases outside the gene matches: 5. This CDR3 is built from 14 residues. The CDR3 DNA is TGTGCCAGCAGCCCCCGGGACAGGGGTGAAAAACTGTTTTTT. Translating it yields CASSPRDRGEKLFF.

The chain is built from TRBV4-1 and TRBJ1-1, with D possibly being TRBD1 (5 bases). The CDR3 contains 15 residues. V gave up 3 bases and J gave up 0 bases, with 11 bases separating them. Per germline, CDR1 MGHRA and CDR2 YSYEKL. CDR3 amino acids: CASSHTGGMNTEAFF. The CDR3 region has the DNA TGCGCCAGCAGCCACACAGGCGGGATGAACACTGAAGCTTTCTTT.